Listed here are 23 T cell receptor beta chains from one sample, sequenced in a study of identical twins. TCRdb passed the 5' RACE reads through MiXCR, listing each CDR3 protein once. The sample shows 450,000 or so distinct CDR3 sequences, about 14% of them seen only once. The same data also contributed to another study, on yellow fever vaccine responses in identical twins.

The sample was CD4+ T cells sorted from blood. These receptors were collected from a woman aged 18 to 35 in good health.

This clonotype was recorded at least ten times. The gene calls are TRBV6-5 and TRBJ1-1, with unresolved D. From germline, CDR1 is MNHEY and CDR2 SVGAGI. V was clipped by 0 bases and J by 4 bases, with 12 bases between them. The CDR3 covers 15 residues. CDR3 DNA sequence: TGTGCCAGCAGTTACTCTGCCCGAACCCGCACTGAAGCTTTCTTT. The encoded protein is CASSYSARTRTEAFF.

The chain is built from TRBV6-5 and TRBJ1-5, with unresolved D. V was shortened by 0 bases and J by 5 bases, with 8 bases between the two germline ends. This CDR3 contains 14 residues. Germline loops: CDR1 MNHEY, CDR2 SVGAGI. The CDR3 DNA reads TGTGCCAGCAGTTACTCTCGGTCTGATCAGCCCCAGCATTTT. This encodes CASSYSRSDQPQHF.

V gene TRBV23-1 combines with J gene TRBJ2-1; TRBD1 is a possible D gene (5 bases). TRBV23-1 qualifies as an ORF whose function is uncertain. With 2 bases removed from V and 3 bases from J, the gap between germline ends came to 8 bases. The CDR3 totals 14 residues. The DNA of the CDR3 is TGCGCCAGCAGTCAAGCGACAGTCTACAATGAGCAGTTCTTC. This translates into CASSQATVYNEQFF.

The gene calls are TRBV4-2 and TRBJ2-1; maybe TRBD2 (6 bases). The germline V and J ends were trimmed by 3 bases and 0 bases, with 12 bases remaining between them. The germline CDR1 and CDR2 sequences are LGHNA and YNFKEQ. This CDR3 spans 16 amino acids. The CDR3 region has the DNA TGTGCCAGCAGCCAGACTAGGTTCAGCTCCTACAATGAGCAGTTCTTC. It is translated as CASSQTRFSSYNEQFF.

This chain uses TRBV30 with TRBJ1-6; D ambiguous. V lost 1 base to trimming and J lost 7 bases, with 5 bases between them. Germline loops: CDR1 GTSNPN, CDR2 SVGIG (reference sequence). This CDR3 spans 12 amino acids. The chain's CDR3 is CAWSDVNSPLHF. The DNA of the CDR3 is TGTGCCTGGAGTGATGTGAATTCACCCCTCCACTTT. Based on the CDR3 plus reference TRBV30 and TRBJ1-6, the full variable domain is SQTIHQWPATLVQPVGSPLSLECTVEGTSNPNLYWYRQAAGRGLQLLFYSVGIGQISSEVPQNLSASRPQDRQFILSSKKLLLSDSGFYLCAWSDVNSPLHFGNGTRLTVT.

This clonotype has only one observation. At one of its ends the junction is not consistent with the germline gene, which may arise from a read error. J is TRBJ2-5 and V is TRBV24-1; D gene unclear. The CDR3 runs to 15 residues. Germline CDR1 and CDR2: KGHDR and SFDVKD. CDR3 in DNA: TGTGACACCAGTGGTGCACCAATGTATGGGGAGACCCAGTACTTC. This codes for CDTSGAPMYGETQYF.

At least ten counts were recorded for this clonotype. The CDR3 sequence: CASRETRTGRYNEQFF. The DNA of the CDR3 is TGTGCCAGCAGAGAAACCAGGACAGGGAGGTACAATGAGCAGTTCTTC. This sequence joins TRBV12-3 or TRBV12-4 and TRBJ2-1; 8 bases align to TRBD1. The CDR3 loop spans 16 amino acids. The trim removed 6 bases at V and 4 bases at J, leaving 11 bases unmatched.

This clonotype was counted between two and nine times. The chain combines TRBV3-1 with TRBJ1-4; D is unclear. CDR1 and CDR2 from the germline V gene are LGHDT and YNNKEL (reference sequence). The ends were cut back, 1 base at V and 6 bases at J, with 12 bases in the middle. The CDR3 sequence is 15 residues long. In nucleotides, the CDR3 is TGTGCCAGCAGCCAAGGAGCAGGATTCTATGAAAAACTGTTTTTT. Its protein is CASSQGAGFYEKLFF.

J is TRBJ2-7 and V is TRBV20-1; D unresolved. The CDR3 sequence is 13 residues long. Looked up from germline, CDR1 is DFQATT and CDR2 is SNEGSKA (reference sequence). Trimming removed 4 bases from V and 1 base from J, with 11 bases in between. CDR3 region: CSATPIVSYEQYF. In DNA, the CDR3 is TGCAGTGCTACTCCTATAGTGTCCTACGAGCAGTACTTC.

V is TRBV11-2 and J is TRBJ2-7, with 8 bases lining up with TRBD2. CDR1 and CDR2 (germline): SGHAT, FQNNGV. V trimming: 7 bases; J trimming: 4 bases; junction bases outside the gene matches: 9. The CDR3 contains 14 residues. Here the CDR3 reads CASKGVGGRYEQYF. The DNA for the CDR3 is TGTGCCAGCAAGGGGGTCGGCGGGAGGTACGAGCAGTACTTC.

This clonotype showed up just a few times. V gene TRBV19 combines with J gene TRBJ2-3, with 8 bases fitting TRBD2. The trim removed 4 bases at V and 6 bases at J, leaving 6 bases unmatched. There are 14 residues in the CDR3. Per germline, CDR1 LNHDA and CDR2 SQIVND (reference sequence). This chain's CDR3 is CASSTGGGIDTQYF. In nucleotides, the CDR3 is TGTGCCAGTAGTACGGGAGGGGGAATCGATACGCAGTATTTT. The full variable domain, its missing parts supplied by reference TRBV19 and TRBJ2-3, is DGGITQSPKYLFRKEGQNVTLSCEQNLNHDAMYWYRQDPGQGLRLIYYSQIVNDFQKGDIAEGYSVSREKKESFPLTVTSAQKNPTAFYLCASSTGGGIDTQYFGPGTRLTVL.

This clonotype was seen at least ten times. The chain employs TRBV28 and TRBJ2-7; D not certain. V lost 1 base, J lost 3 bases, and 7 bases lay in between. The CDR3 is 13 residues long. Germline CDR1 is MDHEN and CDR2 is SYDVKM. CDR3 coding DNA: TGTGCCAGCAGTTTATCTCCCTACTACGAGCAGTACTTC. This codes for CASSLSPYYEQYF.

This rearrangement joins TRBV12-3 or TRBV12-4 to TRBJ2-1; 8 nucleotides agree with TRBD2. The CDR3 consists of 15 residues. V gave up 7 bases and J gave up 4 bases; unmatched junction bases: 9. This CDR3 is CASTPRVAGYNEQFF. The CDR3 bases are TGTGCCAGCACCCCCCGGGTAGCGGGGTACAATGAGCAGTTCTTC.

This clonotype has only a few counts. The chain uses TRBV6-1 and TRBJ2-7; 10 bases match TRBD2. CDR1 and CDR2 (germline): MNHNS, SASEGT. The CDR3 consists of 15 residues. The ends lost 5 bases at V and 5 bases at J; junction bases unmatched: 9. In DNA form, the CDR3 reads TGTGCCAGCAGTATAAAGCGGGGGGGCCCCGACGAGCAGTACTTC. Amino acids: CASSIKRGGPDEQYF.

The rearrangement links TRBV29-1 to TRBJ2-7, with D possibly being TRBD2 (5 bases). Germline V gene data show CDR1 as SQVTM and CDR2 as ANQGSEA. This CDR3 has 13 amino acids. V was shortened by 1 base and J by 0 bases, with 7 bases between the two germline ends. CDR3 bases: TGCAGCGTTGAAGTGGCGGGCTCCTACGAGCAGTACTTC. Its translation: CSVEVAGSYEQYF.

This clonotype was counted between two and nine times. This chain links TRBV5-1 with TRBJ2-2; unclear D gene. Germline V gene sequence: CDR1 SGHRS, CDR2 YFSETQ. Trimming removed 5 bases at V and 3 bases at J, with 8 bases between. The CDR3 totals 13 residues. The CDR3 region is CASSPEYTGELFF. CDR3 DNA: TGCGCCAGCAGTCCGGAGTACACCGGGGAGCTGTTTTTT.

The sample holds a few counts of this clonotype. The rearrangement joins TRBV6-5 to TRBJ2-3; 7 bases match TRBD1. The CDR3 consists of 14 residues. V shed 2 bases and J 1 base; nucleotides not matched to a gene: 0. Germline V gives CDR1 MNHEY, CDR2 SVGAGI. DNA for the CDR3: TGTGCCAGCAGTTACAGGGGGCGCACAGATACGCAGTATTTT. It specifies CASSYRGRTDTQYF.

The chain has TRBV7-9 and TRBJ2-7, with 7 bases that match TRBD2. This CDR3 has 11 residues. CDR1 is SEHNR, CDR2 FQNEAQ, per germline (reference sequence). Trimming removed 8 bases from V and 6 bases from J; junction bases left unmatched: 4. The CDR3 spells CASGGVIEQYF. In DNA, the CDR3 is TGTGCCAGCGGGGGGGTAATCGAGCAGTACTTC.

This clonotype was seen only a few times. This chain links TRBV9 with TRBJ2-2; tentatively, D is TRBD1 or TRBD2 (5 bases each). This CDR3 is 18 amino acids long. The V gene's germline CDR1 is SGDLS and CDR2 YYNGEE. The germline V and J ends were trimmed by 4 bases and 2 bases, with 21 bases remaining between them. CDR3 sequence (DNA): TGTGCCAGCAGCCCTACCCTGGGACCCAAGGCTAACACCGGGGAGCTGTTTTTT. This gives the protein CASSPTLGPKANTGELFF. Full variable domain (remainder filled in from reference TRBV9 and TRBJ2-2): DSGVTQTPKHLITATGQRVTLRCSPRSGDLSVYWYQQSLDQGLQFLIQYYNGEERAKGNILERFSAQQFPDLHSELNLSSLELGDSALYFCASSPTLGPKANTGELFFGEGSRLTVL.

The rearrangement links TRBV7-2 to TRBJ2-5; possible D gene TRBD1, 5 bases. The CDR3 sequence is 15 residues long. Between the trimmed V and J ends, which lost 0 bases and 5 bases, there was a span of 13 bases. Per the germline V gene, CDR1 is SGHTA and CDR2 is FQGNSA. CDR3 residues: CASSLAVGVWETQYF. The DNA for the CDR3 is TGTGCCAGCAGCTTAGCGGTAGGGGTTTGGGAGACCCAGTACTTC.

The rearrangement joins TRBV20-1 to TRBJ2-1, with D perhaps being TRBD1 or TRBD2 (6 bases each). The CDR3 runs 13 residues. The germline V gene encodes CDR1 DFQATT and CDR2 SNEGSKA (reference sequence). The V gene lost 6 bases and the J gene lost 6 bases, with 15 bases spanning the gap. The CDR3 spells CSAEGGGGNEQFF. In DNA, the CDR3 is TGCAGTGCGGAGGGAGGAGGGGGCAATGAGCAGTTCTTC.

This clonotype was found a few times. The chain is built from TRBV18 and TRBJ2-2; tentative D call: TRBD2 (5 bases). The CDR3 is 16 amino acids. The germline V gene has CDR1 KGHSH and CDR2 LQKENI. V shed 1 base and J shed 4 bases, with 13 bases lying between them. In nucleotides, the CDR3 is TGTGCCAGCTCACCACTGGAGATAGGGAGCACCGGGGAGCTGTTTTTT. Amino acid sequence: CASSPLEIGSTGELFF.

This chain uses TRBV3-1 with TRBJ1-6; D possibly corresponds to TRBD1 (5 bases). Trimming shortened V by 5 bases and J by 9 bases, and 5 bases separated the two germline ends. This CDR3 has 11 amino acids. Germline V gene lookup returns CDR1 LGHDT and CDR2 YNNKEL (reference sequence). This CDR3 reads CASSGGSPLHF. As DNA, the CDR3 is TGTGCCAGCAGCGGGGGTTCACCCCTCCACTTT.